The text below deals with one T cell receptor beta chain. The target antigen is unknown. The data originate from a study of cytomegalovirus exposure and HLA in healthy donors. Looking at the study overall: From HLA-typed donors, an early data release held some 80 million unique TCRs.

Findings and caveats of the study: Certain sequence variants were highly shared and formed a cluster, and this cluster was likely a sequencing artifact. The productive fraction for most TCR beta V segments was about 87% or about 30% in an earlier analysis.

A multiplex PCR was run with 60 Vbeta primers and 13 Jbeta primers. Measured with immunoSEQ multiplex PCR; TCRdb has only the in-frame clones, and not every one. This table has some 190,000 clones, around nine tenths appearing once. The V gene's germline CDR1 is SGHNT and CDR2 YENEEA. The V gene end was trimmed by 5 bases and the J gene end by 7 bases; junction bases not matched to a gene: 2. The CDR3 is 14 residues long. The source material was PBMCs. The chain links TRBV11-3 to TRBJ1-4; 12 bases agree with TRBD1. The receptor was isolated from a woman aged 18-35 years in good health and CMV-seronegative. The CDR3 sequence is CASSGDRGREKLFF. CDR3 coding DNA: TGTGCCAGCAGCGGGGACAGGGGGCGTGAAAAACTGTTTTTT.